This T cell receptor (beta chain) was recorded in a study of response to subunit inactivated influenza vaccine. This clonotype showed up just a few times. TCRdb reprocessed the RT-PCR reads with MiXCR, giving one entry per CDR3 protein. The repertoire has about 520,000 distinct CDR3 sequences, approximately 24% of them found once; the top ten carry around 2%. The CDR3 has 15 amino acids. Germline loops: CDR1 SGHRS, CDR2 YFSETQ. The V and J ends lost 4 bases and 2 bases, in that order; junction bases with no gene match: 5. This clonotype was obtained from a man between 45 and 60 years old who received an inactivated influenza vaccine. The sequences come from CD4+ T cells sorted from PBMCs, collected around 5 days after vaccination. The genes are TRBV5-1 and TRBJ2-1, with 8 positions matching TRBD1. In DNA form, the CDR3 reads TGCGCCAGCAGCCCGGACAGGGTAACCTACAATGAGCAGTTCTTC. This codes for CASSPDRVTYNEQFF.